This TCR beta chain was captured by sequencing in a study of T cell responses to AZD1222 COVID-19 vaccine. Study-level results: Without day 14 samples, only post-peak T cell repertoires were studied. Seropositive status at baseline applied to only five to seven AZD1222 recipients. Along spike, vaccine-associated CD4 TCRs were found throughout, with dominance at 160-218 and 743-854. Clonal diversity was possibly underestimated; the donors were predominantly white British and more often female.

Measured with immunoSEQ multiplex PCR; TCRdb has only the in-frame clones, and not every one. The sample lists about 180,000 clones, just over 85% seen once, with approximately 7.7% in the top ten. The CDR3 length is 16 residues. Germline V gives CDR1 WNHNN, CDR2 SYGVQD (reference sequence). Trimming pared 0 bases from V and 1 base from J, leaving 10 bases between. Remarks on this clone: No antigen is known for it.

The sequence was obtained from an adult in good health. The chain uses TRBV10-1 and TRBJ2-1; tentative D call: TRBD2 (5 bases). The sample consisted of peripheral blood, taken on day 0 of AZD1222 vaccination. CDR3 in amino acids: CASSESIGKSYNEQFF. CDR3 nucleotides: TGCGCCAGCAGTGAGTCGATCGGGAAATCCTACAATGAGCAGTTCTTC.